This T cell receptor beta chain was observed in a study of T cell responses to AZD1222 COVID-19 vaccine. Overall study findings and caveats: In all cases, repertoires were sampled only after the peak T cell response. After two AZD1222 doses, spike-specific TCR breadth and depth rose versus day 0. Clonal diversity may have been underestimated, and the donors were mostly white British, with more females than males.

Libraries were prepared by immunoSEQ multiplex PCR; TCRdb keeps only in-frame clonotypes and omits some of them. The data contain some 180,000 clones, 87% of them singletons. On this clone: What it recognizes is unknown.

Deletions cut 5 bases from V and 0 bases from J, with 5 bases between. Per the germline V gene, CDR1 is SEHNR and CDR2 is FQNEAQ (reference sequence). The CDR3 consists of 13 residues. The chain recombines TRBV7-9 with TRBJ1-5; D remains ambiguous. This sample comprised peripheral blood, obtained 28 days after the second AZD1222 dose. The clonotype originates from an adult who received the AZD1222 COVID-19 vaccine. The CDR3 DNA sequence: TGTGCCAGCAGCCGTTATAGCAATCAGCCCCAGCATTTT. Translating it yields CASSRYSNQPQHF.